One and the same sample provided the 14 T cell receptor beta chains below, sequenced in a study of blood T cell repertoires in COVID-19. Profiled with immunoSEQ multiplex PCR; TCRdb holds only in-frame clones, not every one. The sample has 110,000 or so clones, approximately 85% seen once. Sequenced input: peripheral blood. The receptors were gathered from a human donor in a cohort sampled during active COVID-19.

V and J are TRBV2 and TRBJ2-1; 9 bases are shared with TRBD2. Germline CDR1 is SNHLY and CDR2 is FYNNEI. The CDR3 is 15 amino acids. Trimming took 7 bases from V and 1 from J; bases not matched to a gene: 5. CDR3 sequence (DNA): TGTGCCAGCAACCCGACTAGCGGATCCTACAATGAGCAGTTCTTC. It translates to CASNPTSGSYNEQFF. Combining the CDR3 with reference TRBV2 and TRBJ2-1 gives the whole variable domain EPEVTQTPSHQVTQMGQEVILRCVPISNHLYFYWYRQILGQKVEFLVSFYNNEISEKSEIFDDQFSVERPDGSNFTLKIRSTKLEDSAMYFCASNPTSGSYNEQFFGPGTRLTVL.

This clone was detected only once. The V call is TRBV6-5, the J call TRBJ2-7; 8 nucleotides line up with TRBD2. CDR1 is MNHEY and CDR2 is SVGAGI in the germline V gene. This CDR3 contains 15 residues. The V and J ends lost 7 bases and 2 bases, in that order; junction bases with no gene match: 10. CDR3 protein: CASNPGLGVTYEQYF. The CDR3 region has the DNA TGTGCCAGCAATCCGGGACTAGGGGTCACCTACGAGCAGTACTTC.

The gene calls are TRBV5-1 and TRBJ1-2; the match to TRBD1 covers 9 bases. J gave up 4 bases and V 0 bases, and 7 bases lay outside the gene matches. This CDR3 region has 16 residues. CDR1 is SGHRS and CDR2 is YFSETQ in the germline V gene. The CDR3 nucleotides read TGCGCCAGCAGCTTGGGGACAGGGGATCAGGCCTATGGCTACACCTTC. Amino acids: CASSLGTGDQAYGYTF. The complete variable domain, with remaining parts taken from reference TRBV5-1 and TRBJ1-2, reads KAGVTQTPRYLIKTRGQQVTLSCSPISGHRSVSWYQQTPGQGLQFLFEYFSETQRNKGNFPGRFSGRQFSNSRSEMNVSTLELGDSALYLCASSLGTGDQAYGYTFGSGTRLTVV.

This chain uses TRBV19 with TRBJ2-7, with 10 bases that match TRBD1. The trim removed 2 bases at V and 2 bases at J, leaving 3 bases unmatched. Germline V CDR1 and CDR2: LNHDA, SQIVND (reference sequence). The CDR3 extends over 15 amino acids. CDR3 amino acids: CASSIKGTGAYEQYF. The DNA of the CDR3 is TGTGCCAGTAGTATAAAGGGGACAGGGGCCTACGAGCAGTACTTC.

The chain links TRBV6-2 or TRBV6-3 to TRBJ2-1, with D possibly being TRBD2 (6 bases). The CDR3 is 16 amino acids. Germline V CDR1 and CDR2: MNHEY, SVGEGT. Trimming took off 3 bases at V and 1 base at J, with 13 bases between the two ends. The CDR3 bases are TGTGCCAGCAGTTATAAAGGGAGCGGGTCCTACAATGAGCAGTTCTTC. Protein product: CASSYKGSGSYNEQFF.

This sequence joins TRBV18 and TRBJ2-1; TRBD2 agrees at 7 bases. Germline CDR1 KGHSH, CDR2 LQKENI. V lost 5 bases and J lost 9; bases outside the gene matches: 16. CDR3 length: 16 residues. CDR3 amino acids: CASSRSSGEGSGEQFF. CDR3 nucleotide sequence: TGTGCCAGCTCAAGATCTAGCGGCGAGGGCTCGGGTGAGCAGTTCTTC.

This clone came up once. The V gene is TRBV6-5, the J gene TRBJ2-3; 7 bases map to TRBD1. The V and J ends lost 6 bases and 4 bases, in that order; junction bases with no gene match: 10. CDR1 is MNHEY, CDR2 SVGAGI, per germline. The CDR3 is 15 amino acids. CDR3 protein: CASRGRQGAPDTQYF. CDR3 nucleotides: TGTGCCAGCAGGGGGAGACAGGGAGCGCCAGATACGCAGTATTTT.

The CDR3 spells CASSLSGPGRGYEQYF. CDR3 nucleotide sequence: TGTGCCAGCAGTTTATCCGGTCCCGGAAGGGGCTACGAGCAGTACTTC. The V call is TRBV27, the J call TRBJ2-7; a weak D match, TRBD1 (5 bases). This CDR3 comprises 16 residues. Germline values: CDR1 MNHEY, CDR2 SMNVEV (reference sequence). V was clipped by 0 bases and J by 3 bases, with 15 bases between them.

The V and J genes are TRBV18 and TRBJ2-1, with 7 nucleotides matching TRBD1. Germline lookup yields CDR1 KGHSH and CDR2 LQKENI. V lost 8 bases and J lost 7; bases outside the gene matches: 8. The CDR3 totals 13 residues. In DNA, the CDR3 is TGTGCCAGCCGGGACAGCATGGGGAATGAGCAGTTCTTC. This translates into CASRDSMGNEQFF.

This chain connects TRBV7-9 to TRBJ2-2; 7 nucleotides align to TRBD1. Germline CDR1 and CDR2: SEHNR and FQNEAQ (reference sequence). V lost 4 bases, J lost 4 bases, and 3 bases stayed unmatched. The CDR3 extends over 14 amino acids. The CDR3 here is CASSWDSGTGELFF. Here the CDR3 DNA reads TGTGCCAGCAGCTGGGACAGCGGCACCGGGGAGCTGTTTTTT.

V is TRBV19 and J is TRBJ2-2; possibly TRBD2 for D (6 bases). The CDR3 has 14 residues. CDR1 and CDR2 from the germline V gene are LNHDA and SQIVND (reference sequence). With 4 bases removed from V and 5 bases from J, the gap between germline ends came to 11 bases. The CDR3 coding sequence is TGTGCCAGTAGTAGGCGGGATCCAACCGGGGAGCTGTTTTTT. This encodes CASSRRDPTGELFF. Full variable domain (rest looked up from reference TRBV19 and TRBJ2-2): DGGITQSPKYLFRKEGQNVTLSCEQNLNHDAMYWYRQDPGQGLRLIYYSQIVNDFQKGDIAEGYSVSREKKESFPLTVTSAQKNPTAFYLCASSRRDPTGELFFGEGSRLTVL.

This sequence joins TRBV6-5 and TRBJ1-5; D is possibly TRBD1 (5 bases). Per germline, CDR1 MNHEY and CDR2 SVGAGI. With 6 bases removed from V and 4 bases from J, the gap between germline ends came to 10 bases. The CDR3 contains 13 residues. The CDR3, as DNA: TGTGCCAGCAGCCAGGGTTTTAATCAGCCCCAGCATTTT. Translated: CASSQGFNQPQHF.

The chain joins TRBV6-2 or TRBV6-3 to TRBJ2-7; possible D gene TRBD1, 5 bases. V lost 4 bases, J lost 6 bases, and 13 bases lay in between. Germline lookup yields CDR1 MNHEY and CDR2 SVGEGT. The CDR3 loop spans 13 amino acids. CDR3 nucleotide sequence: TGTGCCAGCAGTTCGACACAGGTAGGCGAGCAGTACTTC. Its protein is CASSSTQVGEQYF.

This chain links TRBV4-1 with TRBJ2-3; 11 nucleotides match TRBD2. Unmatched junction bases numbered 4, after V lost 1 base and J lost 4 bases. Germline values: CDR1 MGHRA, CDR2 YSYEKL. CDR3 length: 16 amino acids. The CDR3 loop is CASSQVLAGAADTQYF. The CDR3 bases are TGCGCCAGCAGCCAAGTACTAGCGGGAGCGGCAGATACGCAGTATTTT.